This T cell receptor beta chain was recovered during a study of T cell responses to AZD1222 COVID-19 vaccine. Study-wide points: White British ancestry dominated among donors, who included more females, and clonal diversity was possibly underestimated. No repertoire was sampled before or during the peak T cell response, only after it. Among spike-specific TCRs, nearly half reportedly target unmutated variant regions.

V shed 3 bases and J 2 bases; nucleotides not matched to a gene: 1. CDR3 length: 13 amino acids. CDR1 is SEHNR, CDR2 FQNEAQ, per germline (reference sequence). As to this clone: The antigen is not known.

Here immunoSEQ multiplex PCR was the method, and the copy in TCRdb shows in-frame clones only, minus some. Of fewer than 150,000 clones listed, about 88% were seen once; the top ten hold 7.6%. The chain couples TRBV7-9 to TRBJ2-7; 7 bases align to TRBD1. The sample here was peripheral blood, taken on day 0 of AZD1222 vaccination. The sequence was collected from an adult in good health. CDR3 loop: CASSFGTAYEQYF. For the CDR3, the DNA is TGTGCCAGCAGCTTTGGGACAGCCTACGAGCAGTACTTC.